This T cell receptor (beta chain) was sequenced in a study of cytomegalovirus exposure and HLA in healthy donors (dated by TCRdb to 2017 to 2019). For context, the study as a whole: A later analysis indicated that the 100 to 150 validation repertoires were generated on the platform also employed for the roughly 730 repertoires of the first cohort. To predict cytomegalovirus infection status, the study brought together high-throughput TCR immunosequencing, statistical association of individual TCRs with disease status, and machine learning. The aim of the study was to test whether cataloging public T cell receptors could identify signatures of past pathogen exposure. Besides the first cohort of 666 subjects, a separate validation cohort made up of roughly 120 different subjects was used. The paper as a whole reports these results and caveats: The authors suggested that the approach could potentially be extended to other disease states and immunological phenotypes. A later analysis had no HLA typing for the validation cohort, so co-occurrence there was scored across all 120 repertoires. Most TCR sequences were observed very rarely across donors, whereas some public TCRs were present in many individuals. Subsequent analysis determined that TCRs grouped into clusters in the first cohort also showed a tendency toward co-occurrence across the 130 or so validation repertoires, and 94% of cluster scores exceeded 0. A total of fewer than 200 TCR beta chains were listed by the study as associated with cytomegalovirus. The classifier was reported to diagnose cytomegalovirus status with high specificity and sensitivity in both the original cohort and the validation cohort. In vitro tests confirmed that a few of the cytomegalovirus-associated TCR beta chains recognize cytomegalovirus antigens.

This clone was seen only once. The clone's antigen remains unknown. Within one base of it there is no much larger clone, and no base qualities were kept. V lost 3 bases and J lost 6 bases; the stretch between them is 6 bases long. CDR1 and CDR2 (SGHTA, FQGNSA) derive from the germline V gene. The CDR3 spans 12 residues, from the cysteine through the phenylalanine. The DNA shown is the 36-base CDR3, in frame from base 1. The donors were included in the validation cohort of over a hundred subjects, a group kept apart from the roughly 670-subject first cohort. Library construction relied on the immunoSEQ multiplex PCR assay. The paper's data handling went like this. To diagnose cytomegalovirus status from the catalog of TCR beta chain sequences, a statistical classification framework was built. What TCRdb holds here is the immuneACCESS table cut down to in-frame rearrangements. Part of the clones is not present; checked against another copy, under half of the missing clones reflect an unresolved V gene, and the others are unexplained. The DNA gave D and trimming, while V, J and clone size come from that table. This sample gives some 120,000 clones in total; under 90% of them show up just once. The top ten clonotypes cover about 3.7% of the sample.

This chain joins TRBV7-2 to TRBJ1-5; the D gene identity is not certain. The sequencing sample was made of PBMCs. This TCR derives from a man aged 30 to 45 in good health and CMV-seronegative. The CDR3 region: CASSFLSQPQHF. The DNA sequence is as follows: TGTGCCAGCAGCTTTCTAAGTCAGCCCCAGCATTTT.